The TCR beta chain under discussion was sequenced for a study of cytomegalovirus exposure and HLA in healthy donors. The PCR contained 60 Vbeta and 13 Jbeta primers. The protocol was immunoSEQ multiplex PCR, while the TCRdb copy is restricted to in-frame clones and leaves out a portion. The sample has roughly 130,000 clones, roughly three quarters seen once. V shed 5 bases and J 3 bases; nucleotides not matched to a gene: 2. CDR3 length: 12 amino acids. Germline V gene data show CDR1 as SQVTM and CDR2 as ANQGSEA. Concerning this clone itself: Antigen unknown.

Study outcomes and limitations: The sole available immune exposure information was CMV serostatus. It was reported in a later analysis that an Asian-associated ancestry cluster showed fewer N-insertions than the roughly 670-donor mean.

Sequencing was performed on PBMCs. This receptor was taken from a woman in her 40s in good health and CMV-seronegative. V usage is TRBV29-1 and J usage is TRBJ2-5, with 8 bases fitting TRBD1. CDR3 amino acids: CSVRTGKETQYF. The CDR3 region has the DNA TGCAGCGTTCGGACAGGGAAAGAGACCCAGTACTTC. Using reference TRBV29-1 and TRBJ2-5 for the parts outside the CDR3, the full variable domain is SAVISQKPSRDICQRGTSLTIQCQVDSQVTMMFWYRQQPGQSLTLIATANQGSEATYESGFVIDKFPISRPNLTFSTLTVSNMSPEDSSIYLCSVRTGKETQYFGPGTRLLVL.